Below are 23 T cell receptor beta chains sequenced from a single sample in a study of cytomegalovirus exposure and HLA in healthy donors. In the PCR, 60 Vbeta and 13 Jbeta primers were used. Sequenced by immunoSEQ multiplex PCR; TCRdb stores in-frame clones only, minus some. The data contain 100,000 to 150,000 clones, about 80% of them singletons. The sequenced material came from PBMCs. The receptors were gathered from a young man in good health and CMV-seronegative.

The CDR3 here is CASRPRGLAGAHTQYF. DNA for the CDR3: TGTGCCAGCAGGCCGAGGGGACTAGCGGGAGCACATACGCAGTATTTT. This rearrangement joins TRBV28 to TRBJ2-3; TRBD2 matches 14 bases. V lost 6 bases to trimming and J lost 7 bases; unmatched junction nucleotides: 9. Germline V gene lookup returns CDR1 MDHEN and CDR2 SYDVKM. CDR3 length: 16 amino acids.

The V gene is TRBV2, the J gene TRBJ1-2; 7 nucleotides align to TRBD1. Losses at the gene ends were 6 bases for V and 0 bases for J; bases not matched to a gene: 7. CDR3 length: 15 residues. Germline CDR1 SNHLY, CDR2 FYNNEI. For the CDR3, the DNA is TGTGCCAGCAGAGGTCGGGACAGCTCTAACTATGGCTACACCTTC. Translated, it gives CASRGRDSSNYGYTF.

The V call is TRBV2, the J call TRBJ2-7; D is possibly TRBD1 (6 bases). The germline V gene encodes CDR1 SNHLY and CDR2 FYNNEI. Trimming shortened V by 6 bases and J by 0 bases, and 12 bases separated the two germline ends. The CDR3 runs to 14 residues. CDR3 nucleotides: TGTGCCAGCAGGCGGACAGTCAACTCCTACGAGCAGTACTTC. This codes for CASRRTVNSYEQYF.

The V call is TRBV18, the J call TRBJ2-3, with TRBD1 matching over 9 bases. Trimming removed 4 bases from V and 1 base from J; junction bases left unmatched: 9. The length of the CDR3 is 17 residues. CDR1 is KGHSH, CDR2 LQKENI, per germline. The CDR3 sequence: CASSLKQGARGTDTQYF. The CDR3 nucleotides read TGTGCCAGCTCACTAAAACAGGGGGCTCGGGGCACAGATACGCAGTATTTT.

This clone showed up just once. This chain links TRBV5-4 with TRBJ1-1, with unresolved D. Germline CDR1 SGHNT, CDR2 YYREEE (reference sequence). V lost 4 bases to trimming and J lost 6 bases, with 13 bases between them. The CDR3 has 13 residues. The CDR3 DNA follows: TGTGCCAGCAGCGGTTGGGCCTCATCTGAAGCTTTCTTT. It is translated as CASSGWASSEAFF. The full variable domain, its missing parts supplied by reference TRBV5-4 and TRBJ1-1, is ETGVTQSPTHLIKTRGQQVTLRCSSQSGHNTVSWYQQALGQGPQFIFQYYREEENGRGNFPPRFSGLQFPNYSSELNVNALELDDSALYLCASSGWASSEAFFGQGTRLTVV.

The chain uses TRBV6-5 and TRBJ2-7; D gene uncertain. This CDR3 contains 15 residues. Per the germline V gene, CDR1 is MNHEY and CDR2 is SVGAGI. The germline V and J ends were trimmed by 4 bases and 1 base, with 14 bases remaining between them. CDR3 in amino acids: CASSFTPGLSYEQYF. The CDR3 coding sequence is TGTGCCAGCAGTTTCACCCCGGGTCTTTCCTACGAGCAGTACTTC.

The chain uses TRBV7-2 and TRBJ1-1; the D gene is possibly TRBD1 (5 bases). The CDR3 runs to 14 residues. Germline CDR1 reads SGHTA; CDR2 reads FQGNSA. The V end was cut by 5 bases, the J end by 0 bases, with 10 bases between. DNA of the CDR3: TGTGCCAGCAGCCGACAGAGAATGAACACTGAAGCTTTCTTT. Amino acids: CASSRQRMNTEAFF.

V and J are TRBV30 and TRBJ2-2; 8 bases fit TRBD2. Germline CDR1 and CDR2: GTSNPN and SVGIG (reference sequence). The junction had 6 bases not matched to a gene; V was cut back by 3 bases and J by 3 bases. The CDR3 contains 15 residues. CDR3 sequence reads: CAWRVGTSDTGELFF. The CDR3 DNA reads TGTGCCTGGAGGGTGGGGACTAGTGACACCGGGGAGCTGTTTTTT.

The V gene is TRBV4-3, the J gene TRBJ2-2, with 8 bases matching TRBD2. Germline trimming cut 3 bases from V and 1 base from J; bases unmatched to any gene: 10. Germline V gene lookup returns CDR1 LGHNA and CDR2 YSLEER. This CDR3 is built from 18 residues. The CDR3 DNA reads TGCGCCAGCAGCCACAAGCCCCCTACTAGCGGGAACACCGGGGAGCTGTTTTTT. Residues: CASSHKPPTSGNTGELFF.

The chain employs TRBV5-6 and TRBJ1-5; no clear D gene. The V gene lost 1 base and the J gene lost 2 bases, with 16 bases spanning the gap. The CDR3 consists of 17 residues. The germline V gene encodes CDR1 SGHDT and CDR2 YYEEEE. The CDR3 DNA reads TGTGCCAGCAGCTTGTGGGCCTTTTGGAACGGCAATCAGCCCCAGCATTTT. Translated, it gives CASSLWAFWNGNQPQHF. Based on the CDR3 plus reference TRBV5-6 and TRBJ1-5, the full variable domain is DAGVTQSPTHLIKTRGQQVTLRCSPKSGHDTVSWYQQALGQGPQFIFQYYEEEERQRGNFPDRFSGHQFPNYSSELNVNALLLGDSALYLCASSLWAFWNGNQPQHFGDGTRLSIL.

The chain recombines TRBV4-3 with TRBJ2-7; TRBD1 matches 8 bases. Per the germline V gene, CDR1 is LGHNA and CDR2 is YSLEER. The CDR3 has 15 amino acids. V trimming: 6 bases; J trimming: 2 bases; junction bases outside the gene matches: 9. The CDR3 sequence is CASSQYPDRAYEQYF. DNA for the CDR3: TGCGCCAGCAGTCAATACCCGGACAGGGCCTACGAGCAGTACTTC.

V is TRBV27 and J is TRBJ2-2; 9 bases line up with TRBD2. J gave up 5 bases and V 6 bases, and 7 bases lay outside the gene matches. The length of the CDR3 is 15 residues. Germline CDR1 is MNHEY and CDR2 is SMNVEV (reference sequence). In nucleotides, the CDR3 is TGTGCCAGCAGGCTAGCGGGGACAAAGACCGGGGAGCTGTTTTTT. It specifies CASRLAGTKTGELFF.

The rearrangement links TRBV30 to TRBJ1-2; TRBD1 is a possible D gene (6 bases). Germline CDR1 reads GTSNPN; CDR2 reads SVGIG (reference sequence). The CDR3 totals 15 residues. Trimming removed 8 bases at V and 2 bases at J, with 21 bases between. The CDR3 is CARTTPGHGNYGYTF. In DNA, the CDR3 is TGTGCCCGGACCACCCCGGGACACGGAAACTATGGCTACACCTTC. Full variable domain (remainder filled in from reference TRBV30 and TRBJ1-2): SQTIHQWPATLVQPVGSPLSLECTVEGTSNPNLYWYRQAAGRGLQLLFYSVGIGQISSEVPQNLSASRPQDRQFILSSKKLLLSDSGFYLCARTTPGHGNYGYTFGSGTRLTVV.

V usage is TRBV27 and J usage is TRBJ1-2, with TRBD1 as a possible D gene (5 bases). Trimming shortened V by 6 bases and J by 0 bases, and 17 bases separated the two germline ends. The CDR3 consists of 16 residues. The germline CDR1 and CDR2 sequences are MNHEY and SMNVEV (reference sequence). The CDR3 spells CASSPSGGETNYGYTF. CDR3 nucleotide sequence: TGTGCCAGCAGCCCCAGTGGGGGGGAGACTAACTATGGCTACACCTTC.

This sequence joins TRBV28 and TRBJ2-7, with TRBD1 matching over 10 bases. CDR3 length: 14 amino acids. Trimming at V came to 6 bases and at J to 4 bases, leaving 6 bases not matched to a gene. Germline loops: CDR1 MDHEN, CDR2 SYDVKM. CDR3 coding DNA: TGTGCCAGCAGGACGACAGGGGGCAAGTACGAGCAGTACTTC. Encoded protein: CASRTTGGKYEQYF. Combining the CDR3 with reference TRBV28 and TRBJ2-7 gives the whole variable domain DVKVTQSSRYLVKRTGEKVFLECVQDMDHENMFWYRQDPGLGLRLIYFSYDVKMKEKGDIPEGYSVSREKKERFSLILESASTNQTSMYLCASRTTGGKYEQYFGPGTRLTVT.

The V and J genes are TRBV2 and TRBJ2-7; TRBD1 aligns across 9 bases. Germline CDR1 is SNHLY and CDR2 is FYNNEI. After removal of 6 bases from V and 5 bases from J, the junction contained 5 bases not matched to a gene. The CDR3 consists of 13 residues. The CDR3 sequence: CASSPRTGDEQYF. The CDR3 coding sequence is TGTGCCAGCAGCCCCAGGACAGGGGACGAGCAGTACTTC.

This chain joins TRBV27 and TRBJ2-2, with D hard to call. The CDR3 is made up of 12 amino acids. CDR1 MNHEY and CDR2 SMNVEV come from the germline V gene (reference sequence). V dropped 7 bases and J dropped 0 bases, with 3 bases sitting between them. The CDR3, as DNA: TGTGCCAGCAACTCGAACACCGGGGAGCTGTTTTTT. This codes for CASNSNTGELFF.

Remarks on this clone: Additional DNA sequences in this sample encode the identical CDR3. This chain joins TRBV5-1 and TRBJ2-7; D uncertain. The CDR3 has 13 residues. Per the germline V gene, CDR1 is SGHRS and CDR2 is YFSETQ. V was clipped by 0 bases and J by 1 base, with 5 bases between them. CDR3 loop: CASSLVSSYEQYF. As DNA, the CDR3 is TGCGCCAGCAGCTTGGTTAGTTCCTACGAGCAGTACTTC.

This rearrangement joins TRBV5-6 to TRBJ2-5; 12 bases are a match to TRBD2. Trimming at V came to 0 bases and at J to 6 bases, leaving 6 bases not matched to a gene. In germline, CDR1 is SGHDT, CDR2 YYEEEE. This CDR3 has 16 amino acids. The CDR3 nucleotides are TGTGCCAGCAGCTTGGAGCCTAGCGGGAGGGCCCAGACCCAGTACTTC. Its protein product is CASSLEPSGRAQTQYF. The full variable domain, rest sourced from reference TRBV5-6 and TRBJ2-5, is DAGVTQSPTHLIKTRGQQVTLRCSPKSGHDTVSWYQQALGQGPQFIFQYYEEEERQRGNFPDRFSGHQFPNYSSELNVNALLLGDSALYLCASSLEPSGRAQTQYFGPGTRLLVL.

CDR3 amino acids: CASSQYISRTGVIREKLFF. CDR3 nucleotides: TGTGCCAGCAGCCAGTACATTTCCAGGACAGGGGTGATCAGAGAAAAACTGTTTTTT. The chain has TRBV7-9 and TRBJ1-4; 9 bases map to TRBD1. Per germline, CDR1 SEHNR and CDR2 FQNEAQ (reference sequence). V trimming: 5 bases; J trimming: 8 bases; junction bases outside the gene matches: 21. The CDR3 covers 19 residues.

V gene TRBV7-3 combines with J gene TRBJ2-1; 7 bases line up with TRBD2. The CDR3 consists of 13 residues. V lost 3 bases to trimming and J lost 8 bases; unmatched junction nucleotides: 4. CDR1 and CDR2 from the germline V gene are SGHTA and FQGTGA. The CDR3 loop is CASSLGGDDEQFF. Here the CDR3 DNA reads TGTGCCAGCAGCTTGGGAGGGGACGATGAGCAGTTCTTC.

V is TRBV11-2 and J is TRBJ1-5, with 11 nucleotides matching TRBD1. Germline-derived CDR1 and CDR2 are SGHAT and FQNNGV. The CDR3 sequence is 14 residues long. V lost 4 bases to trimming and J lost 6 bases; unmatched junction nucleotides: 2. CDR3 sequence (DNA): TGTGCCAGCAGCTCCGGACAGGGGGCTCAGCCCCAGCATTTT. As protein: CASSSGQGAQPQHF.

J is TRBJ1-1 and V is TRBV5-1; the D is unclear. The CDR3 is 14 amino acids. Germline-derived CDR1 and CDR2 are SGHRS and YFSETQ. With 0 bases removed from V and 4 bases from J, the gap between germline ends came to 10 bases. CDR3 in amino acids: CASSLAGGSTEAFF. The DNA of the CDR3 is TGCGCCAGCAGCTTGGCCGGAGGGTCCACTGAAGCTTTCTTT.